The 11 T cell receptor beta chains below all came from one sample that was sequenced in a study of blood T cell repertoires in COVID-19. The protocol was immunoSEQ multiplex PCR, while the TCRdb copy is restricted to in-frame clones and leaves out a portion. Of roughly 250,000 clones listed, about 85% are singletons. Sequenced: peripheral blood. The receptors originated from a human donor with COVID-19, enrolled during active disease. The donor label of this sample is uncertain.

The V gene is TRBV5-4, the J gene TRBJ2-2, with 11 bases fitting TRBD2. CDR1 and CDR2 from the germline V gene are SGHNT and YYREEE (reference sequence). The V segment lost 0 bases and the J segment 7 bases; nucleotides outside the gene matches: 11. The CDR3 runs to 18 residues. CDR3 region: CASSLGISTSGRFGELFF. The DNA of the CDR3 is TGTGCCAGCAGCTTGGGGATCTCTACTAGCGGGAGATTCGGGGAGCTGTTTTTT.

This chain uses TRBV28 with TRBJ1-2; D is undetermined. The V and J ends lost 6 bases and 2 bases respectively, with 16 bases between them. Per the germline V gene, CDR1 is MDHEN and CDR2 is SYDVKM. The CDR3 loop spans 15 amino acids. The CDR3 region is CASRPLGESNYGYTF. The CDR3 DNA is TGTGCCAGCAGACCCCTCGGGGAATCCAACTATGGCTACACCTTC.

This clone appeared a single time. The chain has TRBV27 and TRBJ1-5; D is possibly TRBD1 (6 bases). Germline-derived CDR1 and CDR2 are MNHEY and SMNVEV (reference sequence). V was pared by 6 bases and J by 7 bases, with 13 bases between. The CDR3 has 13 amino acids. The CDR3 nucleotides read TGTGCCAGCAGGTCACAGGGTAGGCAGCCCCAGCATTTT. It translates to CASRSQGRQPQHF.

This chain joins TRBV19 and TRBJ2-5, with TRBD2 identical over 7 bases. After removal of 5 bases from V and 4 bases from J, the junction contained 10 bases not matched to a gene. CDR1 and CDR2 (germline): LNHDA, SQIVND (reference sequence). CDR3 length equals 15 residues. CDR3 coding DNA: TGTGCCAGTAGTCCTCGCCGGACGGGAGGAGAGACCCAGTACTTC. Translation: CASSPRRTGGETQYF.

J is TRBJ1-5 and V is TRBV28; D is perhaps TRBD1 (6 bases). V dropped 10 bases and J dropped 6 bases, with 19 bases sitting between them. The CDR3 runs 14 residues. Germline V gene data show CDR1 as MDHEN and CDR2 as SYDVKM. CDR3 protein: CATSMARGAQPQHF. The CDR3 DNA reads as TGTGCCACTTCAATGGCCAGGGGAGCTCAGCCCCAGCATTTT.

The rearrangement uses TRBV5-1 and TRBJ1-1, with D perhaps matching TRBD1 (6 bases). The CDR3 is made up of 15 amino acids. The germline CDR1 and CDR2 sequences are SGHRS and YFSETQ. Deletions cut 3 bases from V and 1 base from J, with 13 bases between. In DNA form, the CDR3 reads TGCGCCAGCAGCTCACAGGGAGGGGAGAACACTGAAGCTTTCTTT. Its translation: CASSSQGGENTEAFF.

Only one count was recorded for this clone. The genes are TRBV5-1 and TRBJ1-6; tentatively, D is TRBD1 (5 bases). The germline V gene has CDR1 SGHRS and CDR2 YFSETQ. With 3 bases removed from V and 9 bases from J, the gap between germline ends came to 22 bases. The CDR3 runs 17 residues. CDR3 nucleotide sequence: TGCGCCAGCAGCTGGGGGGAAATACGGAGGATGACTTCACCCCTCCACTTT. Translated: CASSWGEIRRMTSPLHF.

This chain links TRBV7-9 with TRBJ1-2; no definite D call. The CDR3 is 14 residues long. Germline V gives CDR1 SEHNR, CDR2 FQNEAQ (reference sequence). Deletions cut 1 base from V and 5 bases from J, with 11 bases between. This CDR3 is CASSLGGLGYGYTF. The CDR3 DNA reads as TGTGCCAGCAGCTTAGGCGGGCTGGGGTATGGCTACACCTTC.

In its sample, this clone was seen once. This chain links TRBV21-1 with TRBJ2-5; the D call of TRBD2 is as the table states it, not checked on the DNA. TRBV21-1 corresponds to a pseudogene. The CDR3 runs 14 residues. CDR3 nucleotides: TGTGCCAGCAGCAACGACCGGGATCAGGAGACCCAGTACTTC. Translating it yields CASSNDRDQETQYF.

The chain uses TRBV28 and TRBJ1-6, with TRBD1 matching 10 bases. This CDR3 spans 15 amino acids. From germline, CDR1 is MDHEN and CDR2 SYDVKM. V lost 5 bases, J lost 9 bases, and 7 bases stayed unmatched. The CDR3: CASSVPGQGSSPLHF. CDR3 in DNA: TGTGCCAGCAGTGTCCCGGGACAGGGGAGTTCACCCCTCCACTTT. Full variable domain (rest looked up from reference TRBV28 and TRBJ1-6): DVKVTQSSRYLVKRTGEKVFLECVQDMDHENMFWYRQDPGLGLRLIYFSYDVKMKEKGDIPEGYSVSREKKERFSLILESASTNQTSMYLCASSVPGQGSSPLHFGNGTRLTVT.

About this clone: This same CDR3 is encoded by further DNA sequences in the sample. The chain combines TRBV27 with TRBJ1-2; D gene ambiguous. V lost 2 bases to trimming and J lost 2 bases, with 6 bases between them. The CDR3 has 13 residues. CDR1 and CDR2 from the germline V gene are MNHEY and SMNVEV (reference sequence). CDR3 sequence: CASSLSQNYGYTF. The DNA of the CDR3 is TGTGCCAGCAGTTTAAGTCAGAACTATGGCTACACCTTC.